Presented here are 13 T cell receptor beta chains from one specimen sequenced in a study of identical twins. TCRdb used MiXCR to reprocess the 5' RACE reads, holding one entry per CDR3 protein. The data contain some 500,000 distinct CDR3 sequences, less than 25% of them singletons. These data also featured in a second study, about T cells expressing NK-cell markers.

The sequenced material came from CD4+ T cells sorted from blood. The source of these receptors is a woman between 18 and 30 years old in good health.

This chain uses TRBV6-1 with TRBJ1-5; 9 bases align to TRBD1. V lost 5 bases and J lost 2; bases outside the gene matches: 10. Germline loops: CDR1 MNHNS, CDR2 SASEGT. The CDR3 is 17 amino acids. This CDR3 is CASSRRRDRARNQPQHF. CDR3 nucleotide sequence: TGTGCCAGCAGTCGTCGACGGGACAGGGCTCGCAATCAGCCCCAGCATTTT.

J is TRBJ2-7 and V is TRBV5-1; D ambiguous. The CDR3 is 14 amino acids. The germline gives CDR1 SGHRS, CDR2 YFSETQ. Deletions cut 0 bases from V and 6 bases from J, with 13 bases between. CDR3 sequence: CASSLGAASGEQYF. In DNA, the CDR3 is TGCGCCAGCAGCTTGGGGGCAGCGTCTGGCGAGCAGTACTTC.

The chain is built from TRBV6-1 and TRBJ2-5; D is possibly TRBD2 (6 bases). The germline CDR1 and CDR2 sequences are MNHNS and SASEGT. V lost 5 bases to trimming and J lost 7 bases, with 32 bases between them. This CDR3 has 19 amino acids. In DNA, the CDR3 is TGTGCCAGCAGTAGGGGACGGGACTCGTCGAGATTACCGCGTGGGACCCAGTACTTC. This sequence encodes CASSRGRDSSRLPRGTQYF.

V gene TRBV20-1 combines with J gene TRBJ2-5; 9 bases fit TRBD2. This CDR3 comprises 14 residues. V trimming: 5 bases; J trimming: 1 base; junction bases outside the gene matches: 5. Germline CDR1 reads DFQATT; CDR2 reads SNEGSKA (reference sequence). This chain's CDR3 is CSAPLAGPQETQYF. The CDR3 DNA sequence: TGCAGTGCTCCCCTAGCGGGACCCCAAGAGACCCAGTACTTC.

This chain connects TRBV9 to TRBJ2-5; 12 nucleotides match TRBD2. Germline values: CDR1 SGDLS, CDR2 YYNGEE. The CDR3 has 16 amino acids. V lost 2 bases to trimming and J lost 1 base; unmatched junction nucleotides: 3. The CDR3 DNA follows: TGTGCCAGCAGCGTCGGACTAGCGGGAAGCCAAGAGACCCAGTACTTC. Translated: CASSVGLAGSQETQYF.

The sample holds a few counts of this clonotype. V is TRBV27 and J is TRBJ1-2; the D gene is possibly TRBD1 (5 bases). Germline V gives CDR1 MNHEY, CDR2 SMNVEV (reference sequence). Trimming took off 6 bases at V and 5 bases at J, with 13 bases between the two ends. CDR3 size: 13 residues. The CDR3 coding sequence is TGTGCCAGCAGATCCGGGACCCAATATGGCTACACCTTC. Protein product: CASRSGTQYGYTF.

This clonotype has a handful of counts. This rearrangement joins TRBV5-1 to TRBJ2-3, with 7 bases fitting TRBD1. The CDR3 sequence is 17 residues long. The germline gives CDR1 SGHRS, CDR2 YFSETQ. The J segment lost 2 bases and the V segment lost 4 bases, leaving 13 bases of the junction unmatched. The CDR3 spells CASSPPQMTGITDTQYF. The CDR3 bases are TGCGCCAGCAGCCCCCCCCAGATGACAGGGATCACAGATACGCAGTATTTT.

J is TRBJ1-2 and V is TRBV7-9; tentative D call: TRBD1 (6 bases). Between the trimmed V and J ends, which lost 0 bases and 4 bases, there was a span of 18 bases. This CDR3 has 17 amino acids. CDR1 SEHNR and CDR2 FQNEAQ come from the germline V gene (reference sequence). For the CDR3, the DNA is TGTGCCAGCAGCTTAGCGATTCGGGCAGGGGCTTCCTATGGCTACACCTTC. Amino acids: CASSLAIRAGASYGYTF.

This sequence joins TRBV20-1 and TRBJ1-1, with 10 bases fitting TRBD1. CDR1 is DFQATT, CDR2 SNEGSKA, per germline (reference sequence). CDR3 length: 15 amino acids. With 5 bases clipped from V and 6 bases from J, the junction kept 12 bases outside the gene matches. In DNA, the CDR3 is TGCAGTGCTTTCCCCGGGACAGGGGCAATTTCTGAAGCTTTCTTT. It translates to CSAFPGTGAISEAFF.

This clonotype was recorded a few times. The rearrangement joins TRBV20-1 to TRBJ2-1, with no clear D. The CDR3 is made up of 13 amino acids. Trimming removed 7 bases at V and 5 bases at J, with 15 bases between. Germline V gives CDR1 DFQATT, CDR2 SNEGSKA (reference sequence). Written as DNA, the CDR3 is TGCAGTGGATCCCCAGATCAGAACAATGAGCAGTTCTTC. Its translation: CSGSPDQNNEQFF.

The V call is TRBV5-1, the J call TRBJ1-1, with D possibly matching TRBD1 (6 bases). Trimming cost V 0 bases and J 6 bases, with 9 bases left between them. The CDR3 length is 13 residues. The germline V gene has CDR1 SGHRS and CDR2 YFSETQ. CDR3: CASSLGGGPEAFF. DNA of the CDR3: TGCGCCAGCAGCTTGGGAGGGGGGCCTGAAGCTTTCTTT.

This clonotype was found a few times. The gene calls are TRBV20-1 and TRBJ1-5, with D maybe TRBD1 (5 bases). Per germline, CDR1 DFQATT and CDR2 SNEGSKA (reference sequence). The CDR3 sequence is 14 residues long. V shed 0 bases and J shed 6 bases, with 12 bases lying between them. This CDR3 is CSAREVDRGQPQHF. CDR3 nucleotides: TGCAGTGCTAGAGAGGTTGACAGAGGTCAGCCCCAGCATTTT.

The chain couples TRBV5-6 to TRBJ1-4, with TRBD1 as a possible D gene (5 bases). CDR3 length equals 14 residues. Trimming cost V 1 base and J 6 bases, with 10 bases left between them. Germline-derived CDR1 and CDR2 are SGHDT and YYEEEE. CDR3 bases: TGTGCCAGCAGCTTGAAGGGGATTGATGAAAAACTGTTTTTT. Translated, it gives CASSLKGIDEKLFF.